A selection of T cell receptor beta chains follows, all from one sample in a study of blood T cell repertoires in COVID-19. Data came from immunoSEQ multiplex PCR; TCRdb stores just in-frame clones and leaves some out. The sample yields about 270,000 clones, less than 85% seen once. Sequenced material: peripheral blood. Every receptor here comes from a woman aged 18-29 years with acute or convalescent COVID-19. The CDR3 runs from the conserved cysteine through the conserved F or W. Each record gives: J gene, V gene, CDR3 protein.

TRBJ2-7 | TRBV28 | CASSLQGGYEQYF
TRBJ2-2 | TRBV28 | CASGKGAGTGVWELFF
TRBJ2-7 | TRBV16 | CASSQSTPGTANSYEQYF
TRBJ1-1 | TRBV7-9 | CASGPGTVNTEAFF
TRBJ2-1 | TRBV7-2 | CASSLGGRGTASYNEQFF
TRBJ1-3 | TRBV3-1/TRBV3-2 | CASSQRGTSGNTIYF
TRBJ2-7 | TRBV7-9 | CASRDRYHEQYF
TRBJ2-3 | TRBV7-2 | CASSLGPGLETDTQYF
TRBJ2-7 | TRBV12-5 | CASGTSSGRALYEQYF
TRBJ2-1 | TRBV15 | CATSRDELAGTGEQFF
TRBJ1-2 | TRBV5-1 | CASSGGQRGYGYTF
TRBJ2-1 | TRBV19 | CASSPGSGQFF
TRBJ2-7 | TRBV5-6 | CASSWSSYEQYF
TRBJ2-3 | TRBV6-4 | CASSEFETDTQYF
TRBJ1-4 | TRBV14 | CASSQGMRLEEKLFF
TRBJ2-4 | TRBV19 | CASLEGSTSKNIQYF
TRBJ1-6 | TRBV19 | CASSATETYSPLHF
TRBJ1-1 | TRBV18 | CASSPQGDGTEAFF
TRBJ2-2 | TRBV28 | CASSSSASGTGELFF
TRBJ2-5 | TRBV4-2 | CASSQDSSGIETQYF
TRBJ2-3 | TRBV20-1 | CSASDTSGRPALDTQYF
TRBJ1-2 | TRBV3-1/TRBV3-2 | CASSQMGRTVNYGYTF
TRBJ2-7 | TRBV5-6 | CASSLRTSGSYEQYF
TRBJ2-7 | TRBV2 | CASSEAGTSASYEQYF
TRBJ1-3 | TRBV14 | CASSQAGAVWTGGNTIYF
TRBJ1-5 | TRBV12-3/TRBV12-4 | CASSFRAPQPQHF
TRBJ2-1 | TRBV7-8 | CASSLVGDKFF
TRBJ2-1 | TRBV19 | CASSALAGEGYNEQFF
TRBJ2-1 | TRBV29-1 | CSVETSEQFF
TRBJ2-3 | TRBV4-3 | CASSQANTDTQYF
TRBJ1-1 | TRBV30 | CAWSHRVTEAFF
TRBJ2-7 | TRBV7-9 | CASSLVTSGRNEQYF
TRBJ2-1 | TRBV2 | CARKTGTGAYNEQFF
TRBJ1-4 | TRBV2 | CASGYHDAGPQNEKLFF
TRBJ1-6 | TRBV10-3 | CAISDSGGGGARNSPLHF
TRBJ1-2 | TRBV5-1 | CASSPQESYGYTF
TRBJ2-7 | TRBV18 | CASSPSLERSYEQYF
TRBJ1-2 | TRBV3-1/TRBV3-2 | CASSQAPGPPGDGYTF
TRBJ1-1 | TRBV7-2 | CASSLESGGSTEAFF
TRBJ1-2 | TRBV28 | CASRAGGYGYTF
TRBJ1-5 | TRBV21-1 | CASSKRTGDPNQPQHF